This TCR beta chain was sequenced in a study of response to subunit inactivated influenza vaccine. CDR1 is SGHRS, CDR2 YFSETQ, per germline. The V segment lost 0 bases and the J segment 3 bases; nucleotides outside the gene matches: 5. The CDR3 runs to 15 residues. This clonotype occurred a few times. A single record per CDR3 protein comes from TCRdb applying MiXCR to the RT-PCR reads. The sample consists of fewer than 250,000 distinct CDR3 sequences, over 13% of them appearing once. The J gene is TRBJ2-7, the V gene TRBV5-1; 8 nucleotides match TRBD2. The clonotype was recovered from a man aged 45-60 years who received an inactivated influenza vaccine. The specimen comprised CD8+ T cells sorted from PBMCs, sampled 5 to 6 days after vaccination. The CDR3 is CASSLVASGLYEQYF. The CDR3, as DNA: TGCGCCAGCAGCTTGGTTGCTAGCGGGCTCTACGAGCAGTACTTC.